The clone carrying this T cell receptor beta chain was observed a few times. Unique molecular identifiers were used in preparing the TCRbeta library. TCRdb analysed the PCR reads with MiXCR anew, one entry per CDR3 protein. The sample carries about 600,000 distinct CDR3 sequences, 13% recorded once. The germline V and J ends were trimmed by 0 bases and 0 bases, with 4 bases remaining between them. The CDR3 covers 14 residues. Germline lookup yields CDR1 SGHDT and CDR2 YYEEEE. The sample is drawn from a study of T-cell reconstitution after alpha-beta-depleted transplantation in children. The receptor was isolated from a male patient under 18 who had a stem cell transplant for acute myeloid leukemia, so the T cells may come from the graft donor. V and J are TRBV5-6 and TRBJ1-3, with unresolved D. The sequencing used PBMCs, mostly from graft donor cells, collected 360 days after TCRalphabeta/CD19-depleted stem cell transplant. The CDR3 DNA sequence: TGTGCCAGCAGCTTGGGGACCTCTGGAAACACCATATATTTT. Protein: CASSLGTSGNTIYF.